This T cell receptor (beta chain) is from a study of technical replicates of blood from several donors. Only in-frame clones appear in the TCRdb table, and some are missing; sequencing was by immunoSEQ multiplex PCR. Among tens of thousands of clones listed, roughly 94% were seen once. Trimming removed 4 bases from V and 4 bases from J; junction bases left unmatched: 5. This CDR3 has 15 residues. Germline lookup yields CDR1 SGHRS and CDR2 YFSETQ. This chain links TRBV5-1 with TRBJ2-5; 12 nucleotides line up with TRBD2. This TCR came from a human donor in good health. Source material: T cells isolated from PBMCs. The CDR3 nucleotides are TGCGCCAGCAGCCCTAGGACTAGCGGGGCAGAGACCCAGTACTTC. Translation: CASSPRTSGAETQYF.